This T cell receptor (beta chain) was identified during a study of OX40 agonist ivuxolimab in advanced cancers. Looking at the study overall: Prior therapy, whether anti-PD-1, anti-PD-L1 or anti-CTLA-4, was allowed, and approximately 40% had some.

This clone was observed a single time. Libraries were prepared by immunoSEQ multiplex PCR; TCRdb keeps only in-frame clonotypes and omits some of them. The table records 17,000 or so clones, around three quarters of them present only once. The material sequenced was CD4+ or CD8+ T cells sorted from blood, taken in a trial of the OX40 agonist ivuxolimab. This TCR was sampled from an adult with an advanced solid tumor such as melanoma, head and neck, liver or kidney cancer.

The CDR3 DNA is TGTGCCAGCAGCCTTGCCGGGAGCTCCTACGAGCAGTACTTC. Protein sequence: CASSLAGSSYEQYF. The V call is TRBV6-5, the J call TRBJ2-7; maybe TRBD2 (6 bases). Trimming took 6 bases from V and 0 from J, leaving 12 bases between them. Germline-derived CDR1 and CDR2 are MNHEY and SVGAGI. The CDR3 loop spans 14 amino acids.